One and the same sample provided the 27 T cell receptor beta chains below, sequenced in a study of T cell responses to AZD1222 COVID-19 vaccine. Sequencing used immunoSEQ multiplex PCR; TCRdb keeps in-frame clones, though not all of them. The top ten clones hold 2% to 2.5% of a sample with approximately 74,000 clones, 70% to 90% of them seen once. The sequenced sample was peripheral blood, obtained on day 0 of AZD1222 vaccination. All receptors derive from an adult in good health.

CDR3 sequence: CASSPWTGGLEKLFF. CDR3 nucleotides: TGTGCCAGCAGCCCCTGGACAGGGGGCTTGGAAAAACTGTTTTTT. The chain carries TRBV7-8 and TRBJ1-4, with 11 bases lining up with TRBD1. The CDR3 is 15 residues long. CDR1 and CDR2 from the germline V gene are SGHVS and FQNEAQ. V was clipped by 5 bases and J by 8 bases; unmatched bases: 7.

The chain recombines TRBV10-3 with TRBJ2-1; D gene ambiguous. Germline values: CDR1 ENHRY, CDR2 SYGVKD. The V end was cut by 0 bases, the J end by 5 bases, with 5 bases between. The CDR3 runs 13 residues. The CDR3 region has the DNA TGTGCCATCAGTGAGTCAGGTAACAATGAGCAGTTCTTC. Amino acids: CAISESGNNEQFF.

This chain links TRBV14 with TRBJ2-7; a weak D match, TRBD1 (6 bases). From germline, CDR1 is SGHDN and CDR2 FVKESK. The germline V and J ends were trimmed by 3 bases and 3 bases, with 9 bases remaining between them. This CDR3 region has 13 residues. The CDR3, as DNA: TGTGCCAGCAGCCAGACAGGACACTACGAGCAGTACTTC. Translation gives CASSQTGHYEQYF.

The chain is built from TRBV6-6 and TRBJ1-6; D remains ambiguous. Trimming stripped 3 bases from V and 7 bases from J, with 7 bases between. The V gene's germline CDR1 is MNHNY and CDR2 SVGAGI (reference sequence). This CDR3 spans 13 amino acids. The CDR3: CASSYWQNSPLHF. CDR3 nucleotide sequence: TGTGCCAGCAGTTATTGGCAGAATTCACCCCTCCACTTT.

The V gene is TRBV11-3, the J gene TRBJ2-7, with TRBD2 as a possible D gene (5 bases). V was trimmed by 5 bases and J by 0 bases, leaving 11 bases between them. The CDR3 covers 14 residues. Germline CDR1 reads SGHNT; CDR2 reads YENEEA. In nucleotides, the CDR3 is TGTGCCAGCAGCGAGGACGGAGGCTCCTACGAGCAGTACTTC. Its protein product is CASSEDGGSYEQYF. Using reference TRBV11-3 and TRBJ2-7 for the parts outside the CDR3, the full variable domain is EAGVVQSPRYKIIEKKQPVAFWCNPISGHNTLYWYLQNLGQGPELLIRYENEEAVDDSQLPKDRFSAERLKGVDSTLKIQPAELGDSAVYLCASSEDGGSYEQYFGPGTRLTVT.

The V gene is TRBV7-9, the J gene TRBJ2-7, with D unresolved. CDR3 length: 14 amino acids. Germline CDR1 and CDR2: SEHNR and FQNEAQ (reference sequence). V lost 0 bases and J lost 0, with 6 bases in between. The chain's CDR3 is CASSLAEHSYEQYF. The CDR3 DNA follows: TGTGCCAGCAGCTTAGCGGAACACTCCTACGAGCAGTACTTC.

The chain carries TRBV29-1 and TRBJ2-1; the D is unclear. Per germline, CDR1 SQVTM and CDR2 ANQGSEA. CDR3 length: 11 amino acids. The V end lost 8 bases, the J end lost 8 bases, and 13 bases lay between the germline ends. The CDR3, as DNA: TGCAGCCAATCAACTGCGGATGAGCAGTTCTTC. This sequence encodes CSQSTADEQFF.

This chain connects TRBV28 to TRBJ1-4; D is unclear. This CDR3 comprises 16 residues. The ends were cut back, 8 bases at V and 0 bases at J, with 16 bases in the middle. Germline-derived CDR1 and CDR2 are MDHEN and SYDVKM. The CDR3 protein is CASFSRTLATNEKLFF. The CDR3 nucleotides read TGTGCCAGCTTTAGTCGGACCCTAGCAACTAATGAAAAACTGTTTTTT.

The chain couples TRBV19 to TRBJ2-2, with 10 bases aligning to TRBD1. Germline V lookup: CDR1 LNHDA, CDR2 SQIVND (reference sequence). V lost 8 bases, J lost 2 bases, and 2 bases stayed unmatched. CDR3 size: 14 residues. The DNA for the CDR3 is TGTGCCAGTGACAGGGGGCGAAACACCGGGGAGCTGTTTTTT. It encodes CASDRGRNTGELFF.

This chain joins TRBV28 and TRBJ1-2; D gene unclear. This CDR3 is 12 amino acids long. CDR1 is MDHEN and CDR2 is SYDVKM in the germline V gene. Trimming cost V 7 bases and J 1 base, with 7 bases left between them. The DNA of the CDR3 is TGTGCCAGCATAGGCTTTAACTATGGCTACACCTTC. Amino acid sequence: CASIGFNYGYTF.

The V call is TRBV19, the J call TRBJ1-5; 9 bases agree with TRBD1. Germline-derived CDR1 and CDR2 are LNHDA and SQIVND (reference sequence). The CDR3 has 16 residues. The V gene end was trimmed by 3 bases and the J gene end by 4 bases; junction bases not matched to a gene: 7. CDR3 loop: CASSMVTGGANQPQHF. The CDR3 coding sequence is TGTGCCAGTAGTATGGTTACAGGGGGCGCGAATCAGCCCCAGCATTTT.

The chain couples TRBV7-2 to TRBJ2-7, with a weak D call TRBD1 (5 bases). Germline CDR1 and CDR2: SGHTA and FQGNSA. This CDR3 contains 11 residues. Trimming took off 5 bases at V and 6 bases at J, with 8 bases between the two ends. As DNA, the CDR3 is TGTGCCAGCAGCCTGGGGCGCGAGCAGTACTTC. As protein: CASSLGREQYF.

This clone occurred once. The rearrangement uses TRBV7-2 and TRBJ2-3, with 7 bases aligning to TRBD1. The CDR3 is 15 amino acids. Germline trimming cut 1 base from V and 5 bases from J; bases unmatched to any gene: 6. Germline-derived CDR1 and CDR2 are SGHTA and FQGNSA. The CDR3 spells CASSLERGRRDTQYF. The CDR3 DNA follows: TGTGCCAGCAGCTTAGAGAGGGGGCGCAGAGATACGCAGTATTTT.

The chain couples TRBV9 to TRBJ1-5; D is perhaps TRBD1 (5 bases). Germline loops: CDR1 SGDLS, CDR2 YYNGEE. Deletions cut 0 bases from V and 6 bases from J, with 13 bases between. This CDR3 contains 15 residues. Here the CDR3 DNA reads TGTGCCAGCAGCGTAGCTGTCAGGGAAACTCAGCCCCAGCATTTT. Its protein product is CASSVAVRETQPQHF.

The chain has TRBV5-1 and TRBJ2-4; possible D gene TRBD1, 6 bases. This CDR3 region has 15 residues. Germline loops: CDR1 SGHRS, CDR2 YFSETQ. Trimming left V 0 bases short and J 5 bases short, with 12 bases between. The CDR3 region has the DNA TGCGCCAGCAGCTTGGTAGGACAGACCCAAAACATTCAGTACTTC. Amino acid sequence: CASSLVGQTQNIQYF. Based on the CDR3 plus reference TRBV5-1 and TRBJ2-4, the full variable domain is KAGVTQTPRYLIKTRGQQVTLSCSPISGHRSVSWYQQTPGQGLQFLFEYFSETQRNKGNFPGRFSGRQFSNSRSEMNVSTLELGDSALYLCASSLVGQTQNIQYFGAGTRLSVL.

This chain uses TRBV5-5 with TRBJ2-3; D not certain. The germline V gene encodes CDR1 SGHKS and CDR2 YYEKEE (reference sequence). This CDR3 comprises 14 residues. V was cut by 2 bases and J by 6 bases, with 13 bases left in between. The CDR3 reads CASSLGTSKDTQYF. CDR3 in DNA: TGTGCCAGCAGCTTAGGCACCAGCAAGGATACGCAGTATTTT.

The V and J genes are TRBV3-1 (or the pseudogene TRBV3-2) and TRBJ1-6, with TRBD1 matching over 10 bases. CDR1 LGHDT and CDR2 YNNKEL come from the germline V gene (reference sequence). V lost 3 bases, J lost 14 bases, and 10 bases stayed unmatched. The CDR3 has 15 amino acids. For the CDR3, the DNA is TGTGCCAGCAGCCAGCGGGGGACAGGGGATGTAGCCCTCCACTTT. This translates into CASSQRGTGDVALHF.

V usage is TRBV7-2 and J usage is TRBJ1-2; D possibly corresponds to TRBD1 (5 bases). The CDR3 length is 12 residues. Germline V gene lookup returns CDR1 SGHTA and CDR2 FQGNSA. Trimming removed 2 bases at V and 8 bases at J, with 9 bases between. CDR3 in DNA: TGTGCCAGCAGCTTACAGGGAGGCGGCTACACCTTC. This encodes CASSLQGGGYTF. Based on the CDR3 plus reference TRBV7-2 and TRBJ1-2, the full variable domain is GAGVSQSPSNKVTEKGKDVELRCDPISGHTALYWYRQSLGQGLEFLIYFQGNSAPDKSGLPSDRFSAERTGGSVSTLTIQRTQQEDSAVYLCASSLQGGGYTFGSGTRLTVV.

This chain joins TRBV2 and TRBJ1-5, with 8 bases lining up with TRBD1. CDR3 length equals 14 residues. Germline lookup yields CDR1 SNHLY and CDR2 FYNNEI. J gave up 5 bases and V 5 bases, and 5 bases lay outside the gene matches. CDR3 residues: CASSSDRGYQPQHF. CDR3 nucleotide sequence: TGTGCCAGCAGTTCCGACAGGGGATATCAGCCCCAGCATTTT. Together with reference TRBV2 and TRBJ1-5, the CDR3 gives the full variable domain: EPEVTQTPSHQVTQMGQEVILRCVPISNHLYFYWYRQILGQKVEFLVSFYNNEISEKSEIFDDQFSVERPDGSNFTLKIRSTKLEDSAMYFCASSSDRGYQPQHFGDGTRLSIL.

The sample holds a few counts of this clone. The CDR3 sequence: CASSPGQSYGYTF. The CDR3 nucleotides are TGTGCCAGCAGTCCAGGACAATCGTATGGCTACACCTTC. The chain carries TRBV27 and TRBJ1-2; D is possibly TRBD1 (5 bases). This CDR3 comprises 13 residues. The germline V gene has CDR1 MNHEY and CDR2 SMNVEV (reference sequence). V was trimmed by 5 bases and J by 5 bases, leaving 12 bases between them.

This clone was counted once. J is TRBJ2-7 and V is TRBV7-9; the D is unclear. The germline CDR1 and CDR2 sequences are SEHNR and FQNEAQ (reference sequence). The CDR3 is 13 amino acids. The germline V and J ends were trimmed by 5 bases and 2 bases, with 10 bases remaining between them. Written as DNA, the CDR3 is TGTGCCAGCAGCGCCTCAACCACCTACGAGCAGTACTTC. It specifies CASSASTTYEQYF.

The chain is built from TRBV6-5 and TRBJ1-6, with 7 bases aligning to TRBD1. The CDR3 spans 13 residues. Unmatched junction bases numbered 9, after V lost 10 bases and J lost 9 bases. Germline V gene sequence: CDR1 MNHEY, CDR2 SVGAGI. The CDR3 region is CANRQGDGSPLHF. CDR3 in DNA: TGTGCCAACCGACAGGGAGACGGTTCACCCCTCCACTTT.

The chain joins TRBV27 to TRBJ1-1; D ambiguous. CDR3 length equals 15 residues. Germline assignment: CDR1 MNHEY and CDR2 SMNVEV (reference sequence). V lost 0 bases to trimming and J lost 0 bases, with 8 bases between them. The CDR3 DNA sequence: TGTGCCAGCAGTTTATCAGGAACCATGAACACTGAAGCTTTCTTT. Translating it yields CASSLSGTMNTEAFF.

The V and J genes are TRBV7-3 and TRBJ1-4; D uncertain. This CDR3 contains 15 residues. Deletions cut 0 bases from V and 2 bases from J, with 7 bases between. Germline-derived CDR1 and CDR2 are SGHTA and FQGTGA. CDR3 bases: TGTGCCAGCAGCTTAACCTCCGGGACTAATGAAAAACTGTTTTTT. Its translation: CASSLTSGTNEKLFF.

This clone was counted once. V usage is TRBV5-1 and J usage is TRBJ1-4, with 7 nucleotides matching TRBD1. The CDR3 loop spans 13 amino acids. Trimming at V came to 4 bases and at J to 11 bases, leaving 8 bases not matched to a gene. Germline V lookup: CDR1 SGHRS, CDR2 YFSETQ. The chain's CDR3 is CASSPGQQVKLFF. The CDR3 coding sequence is TGCGCCAGCAGCCCGGGACAGCAAGTCAAACTGTTTTTT.

The chain couples TRBV7-2 to TRBJ1-2; a weak D match, TRBD1 (6 bases). V was trimmed by 4 bases and J by 8 bases, leaving 17 bases between them. Per the germline V gene, CDR1 is SGHTA and CDR2 is FQGNSA. The CDR3 extends over 14 amino acids. The CDR3 bases are TGTGCCAGCAGCTCGGGGGGCGGGTCGGGAGGCTACACCTTC. This translates into CASSSGGGSGGYTF.

This rearrangement joins TRBV9 to TRBJ1-1, with no clear D. V was pared by 0 bases and J by 7 bases, with 16 bases between. CDR3 length: 15 residues. From germline, CDR1 is SGDLS and CDR2 YYNGEE. DNA of the CDR3: TGTGCCAGCAGCGTAGACGCACTTTCCCTGGATGAAGCTTTCTTT. Protein sequence: CASSVDALSLDEAFF.